Sequencing of this TCR beta chain was carried out in a study of blood T cell repertoires in COVID-19. Enrolled through a virtual design, the participants were between roughly 18 and 100 years of age and came from 24 US areas. The sample holds a few counts of this clone. The junction departs from the called germline gene at one end, perhaps through a read error. TCRdb keeps only in-frame clones here, not all; method: immunoSEQ multiplex PCR. The repertoire holds about 140,000 clones, with over 60% as singletons. The CDR3 loop spans 16 amino acids. Germline lookup yields CDR1 MGHRA and CDR2 YSYEKL. Sequencing was done on a sample of PBMCs or T cells enriched from blood (not recorded which). This receptor was taken from a woman in her 50s who had recovered from COVID-19. The chain joins TRBV4-1 to TRBJ1-3; D might be TRBD1 (5 bases). Written as DNA, the CDR3 is TGCGCCAGCAACCAAGTGGCAGGGAATCACGGAAACACCATATATTTT. It encodes CASNQVAGNHGNTIYF.